A selection of T cell receptor beta chains follows, all from one sample in a study of cytotoxic CD8 clonotypes in ibrutinib-treated CLL. Sequenced by immunoSEQ multiplex PCR; TCRdb stores in-frame clones only, minus some. The profile shows 55,000 to 80,000 clones, approximately 54% of them singletons. The sample was PBMCs, taken after 12 months of ibrutinib treatment. All receptors come from a human donor with chronic lymphocytic leukemia. The CDR3 runs from the conserved cysteine through the conserved F or W. A D gene is named only where the DNA matches it firmly. Expanded clones are given a class, and other clones once, few, many or no size at all.

clone_size: .
d_call: .
j_call: TRBJ1-1
v_call: TRBV5-6
cdr3_aa: CASSFDRPYTEAFF
cdr3_nt: TGTGCCAGCAGCTTCGATAGACCCTACACTGAAGCTTTCTTT

clone_size: .
d_call: TRBD2
j_call: TRBJ2-1
v_call: TRBV28
cdr3_aa: CASSILAGSSYNEQFF
cdr3_nt: TGTGCCAGCAGTATACTAGCGGGGAGCTCCTACAATGAGCAGTTCTTC

clone_size: few
d_call: TRBD2
j_call: TRBJ2-2
v_call: TRBV5-1
cdr3_aa: CASSERGLAGVRGTGELFF
cdr3_nt: TGCGCCAGCAGCGAGCGGGGACTAGCGGGAGTTCGGGGCACCGGGGAGCTGTTTTTT

clone_size: .
d_call: .
j_call: TRBJ2-2
v_call: TRBV7-8
cdr3_aa: CASTFWSGNTGELFF
cdr3_nt: TGTGCCAGCACCTTTTGGAGTGGAAACACCGGGGAGCTGTTTTTT

clone_size: .
d_call: .
j_call: TRBJ1-5
v_call: TRBV2
cdr3_aa: CASTSLGGQDSNQPQHF
cdr3_nt: TGTGCCAGTACCTCGTTAGGAGGACAAGATAGCAATCAGCCCCAGCATTTT

clone_size: .
d_call: TRBD1
j_call: TRBJ2-2
v_call: TRBV10-3
cdr3_aa: CAISESHWDRDRNTGELFF
cdr3_nt: TGTGCCATCAGTGAATCTCATTGGGACAGGGATAGGAACACCGGGGAGCTGTTTTTT

clone_size: few
d_call: .
j_call: TRBJ1-1
v_call: TRBV7-2
cdr3_aa: CASSLVRPGQSAFF
cdr3_nt: TGTGCCAGCAGCTTAGTTAGGCCCGGCCAGTCAGCTTTCTTT

clone_size: .
d_call: .
j_call: TRBJ1-1
v_call: TRBV9
cdr3_aa: CASRPGGLDTEAFF
cdr3_nt: TGTGCCAGCAGACCGGGGGGATTGGACACTGAAGCTTTCTTT

clone_size: .
d_call: .
j_call: TRBJ1-4
v_call: TRBV4-1
cdr3_aa: CASSHISEGGGKLFF
cdr3_nt: TGCGCCAGCAGCCACATATCGGAGGGCGGGGGAAAACTGTTTTTT

clone_size: many
d_call: .
j_call: TRBJ1-2
v_call: TRBV28
cdr3_aa: CASSSVGRGYTF
cdr3_nt: TGTGCCAGCAGTTCGGTAGGGAGGGGCTACACCTTC

clone_size: .
d_call: TRBD1
j_call: TRBJ2-3
v_call: TRBV14
cdr3_aa: CASSRQGQGQDTQYF
cdr3_nt: TGTGCCAGCAGCCGCCAGGGACAGGGTCAAGATACGCAGTATTTT

clone_size: .
d_call: .
j_call: TRBJ1-5
v_call: TRBV7-8
cdr3_aa: CASSQDSRGQPQHF
cdr3_nt: TGTGCCAGCAGCCAAGACAGCAGGGGACAGCCCCAGCATTTT

clone_size: .
d_call: .
j_call: TRBJ1-2
v_call: TRBV28
cdr3_aa: CASSPGGRGGYTF
cdr3_nt: TGTGCCAGCAGTCCCGGGGGTAGGGGTGGCTACACCTTC

clone_size: few
d_call: TRBD1
j_call: TRBJ1-5
v_call: TRBV28
cdr3_aa: CASSSGTGGHQPQHF
cdr3_nt: TGTGCCAGCAGTAGCGGGACAGGGGGCCATCAGCCCCAGCATTTT

clone_size: few
d_call: .
j_call: TRBJ1-1
v_call: TRBV29-1
cdr3_aa: CSVRPGAMNTEAFF
cdr3_nt: TGCAGCGTCAGACCAGGGGCTATGAACACTGAAGCTTTCTTT

clone_size: few
d_call: TRBD1
j_call: TRBJ1-2
v_call: TRBV28
cdr3_aa: CAGSTGVYGYTF
cdr3_nt: TGTGCCGGATCGACAGGGGTATATGGCTACACCTTC

clone_size: .
d_call: TRBD1
j_call: TRBJ1-2
v_call: TRBV5-4
cdr3_aa: CASSAGTGLNYGYTF
cdr3_nt: TGTGCCAGCAGCGCAGGGACAGGGCTAAACTATGGCTACACCTTC

clone_size: once
d_call: .
j_call: TRBJ1-1
v_call: TRBV6-5
cdr3_aa: CASINTQGQAAFF
cdr3_nt: TGTGCCAGCATAAATACTCAGGGGCAGGCAGCTTTCTTT

clone_size: .
d_call: .
j_call: TRBJ1-2
v_call: TRBV13
cdr3_aa: CASSVGADYGYTF
cdr3_nt: TGTGCCAGCAGCGTAGGAGCAGACTATGGCTACACCTTC

clone_size: many
d_call: .
j_call: TRBJ1-5
v_call: TRBV7-6
cdr3_aa: CASSLGTDQPQHF
cdr3_nt: TGTGCCAGCAGCTTAGGGACAGATCAGCCCCAGCATTTT

clone_size: .
d_call: .
j_call: TRBJ1-1
v_call: TRBV30
cdr3_aa: CAGLTGRDTEAFF
cdr3_nt: TGTGCCGGGCTGACCGGGAGGGACACTGAAGCTTTCTTT

clone_size: .
d_call: .
j_call: TRBJ2-4
v_call: TRBV6-5
cdr3_aa: CASRGPGNIQYF
cdr3_nt: TGTGCCAGCAGGGGACCGGGAAACATTCAGTACTTC

clone_size: .
d_call: .
j_call: TRBJ1-6
v_call: TRBV6-5
cdr3_aa: CASSYGNSPLHF
cdr3_nt: TGTGCCAGCAGTTACGGCAATTCACCCCTCCACTTT

clone_size: .
d_call: .
j_call: TRBJ2-3
v_call: TRBV5-6
cdr3_aa: CASSPDTGDTQYF
cdr3_nt: TGTGCCAGCAGTCCCGACACAGGGGATACGCAGTATTTT

clone_size: .
d_call: TRBD2
j_call: TRBJ2-2
v_call: TRBV11-2
cdr3_aa: CASSLVAGFTGELFF
cdr3_nt: TGTGCCAGCAGCTTAGTAGCGGGGTTCACCGGGGAGCTGTTTTTT

clone_size: few
d_call: .
j_call: TRBJ2-1
v_call: TRBV18
cdr3_aa: CASSPDSVDEQFF
cdr3_nt: TGTGCCAGCTCACCGGACAGTGTGGATGAGCAGTTCTTC

clone_size: .
d_call: .
j_call: TRBJ1-2
v_call: TRBV16
cdr3_aa: CASTPQRGHGYTF
cdr3_nt: TGTGCCAGCACTCCTCAGCGGGGGCACGGCTACACCTTC

clone_size: .
d_call: .
j_call: TRBJ1-2
v_call: TRBV5-4
cdr3_aa: CASSLAEGFYGYTF
cdr3_nt: TGTGCCAGCAGCTTGGCGGAGGGGTTTTATGGCTACACCTTC

clone_size: .
d_call: .
j_call: TRBJ1-2
v_call: TRBV13
cdr3_aa: CASSITSRGYTF
cdr3_nt: TGTGCCAGCAGCATTACCTCCCGGGGCTACACCTTC

clone_size: .
d_call: .
j_call: TRBJ2-1
v_call: TRBV5-4
cdr3_aa: CASSPIREKGYNEQFF
cdr3_nt: TGTGCCAGCAGCCCCATCAGGGAGAAGGGTTACAATGAGCAGTTCTTC

clone_size: few
d_call: TRBD1
j_call: TRBJ2-7
v_call: TRBV19
cdr3_aa: CASSTTGRSYEQYF
cdr3_nt: TGTGCCAGTTCCACGACAGGGCGGTCCTACGAGCAGTACTTC

clone_size: .
d_call: TRBD1
j_call: TRBJ1-2
v_call: TRBV18
cdr3_aa: CASSPNDRTGNGYTF
cdr3_nt: TGTGCCAGCTCACCCAATGATCGGACAGGGAATGGCTACACCTTC

clone_size: .
d_call: .
j_call: TRBJ1-3
v_call: TRBV10-3
cdr3_aa: CAIRGQTGNTIYF
cdr3_nt: TGTGCCATTCGCGGACAGACTGGAAACACCATATATTTT

clone_size: few
d_call: .
j_call: TRBJ2-7
v_call: TRBV28
cdr3_aa: CASSLVISYEQYF
cdr3_nt: TGTGCCAGCAGTTTAGTGATCTCCTACGAGCAGTACTTC

clone_size: few
d_call: .
j_call: TRBJ1-1
v_call: TRBV5-6
cdr3_aa: CASRFQGNTEAFF
cdr3_nt: TGTGCCAGCAGGTTCCAGGGAAACACTGAAGCTTTCTTT

clone_size: .
d_call: .
j_call: TRBJ2-7
v_call: TRBV19
cdr3_aa: CASRISGQGAYEQYF
cdr3_nt: TGTGCCAGTCGTATAAGCGGCCAGGGAGCCTACGAGCAGTACTTC

clone_size: few
d_call: .
j_call: TRBJ2-1
v_call: TRBV5-8
cdr3_aa: CASSLEAVEFF
cdr3_nt: TGTGCCAGCAGCTTGGAGGCAGTAGAGTTCTTC

clone_size: .
d_call: .
j_call: TRBJ2-3
v_call: TRBV1
cdr3_aa: CTSTQRDSTNTDTQYF
cdr3_nt: TGCACCAGCACCCAACGGGACTCAACTAACACAGATACGCAGTATTTT

clone_size: .
d_call: .
j_call: TRBJ1-6
v_call: TRBV2
cdr3_aa: CASSPGWQGAPLHF
cdr3_nt: TGTGCCAGCAGCCCAGGCTGGCAGGGAGCACCCCTCCACTTT

clone_size: .
d_call: .
j_call: TRBJ1-1
v_call: TRBV5-4
cdr3_aa: CASSLMGMNTEAFF
cdr3_nt: TGTGCCAGCAGCTTGATGGGCATGAACACTGAAGCTTTCTTT

clone_size: few
d_call: TRBD2
j_call: TRBJ2-7
v_call: TRBV7-6
cdr3_aa: CASSLASGRGYYEQYF
cdr3_nt: TGTGCCAGCAGCTTAGCTAGCGGGAGGGGATACTACGAGCAGTACTTC

clone_size: .
d_call: TRBD2
j_call: TRBJ2-3
v_call: TRBV6-1
cdr3_aa: CASRVAGGPTDTQYF
cdr3_nt: TGTGCCAGCAGAGTAGCGGGGGGCCCCACAGATACGCAGTATTTT

clone_size: .
d_call: .
j_call: TRBJ1-6
v_call: TRBV5-1
cdr3_aa: CASSFTGASYNSPLHF
cdr3_nt: TGCGCCAGCAGCTTCACGGGGGCTTCCTATAATTCACCCCTCCACTTT

clone_size: medium-sized
d_call: .
j_call: TRBJ1-4
v_call: TRBV7-7
cdr3_aa: CASSLGEGEKLFF
cdr3_nt: TGTGCCAGCAGCTTAGGCGAGGGTGAAAAACTGTTTTTT

clone_size: once
d_call: TRBD2
j_call: TRBJ2-5
v_call: TRBV28
cdr3_aa: CASAGELQETQYF
cdr3_nt: TGTGCCAGCGCGGGAGAGCTCCAAGAGACCCAGTACTTC

clone_size: few
d_call: .
j_call: TRBJ2-5
v_call: TRBV7-9
cdr3_aa: CASSLIIEETQYF
cdr3_nt: TGTGCCAGCAGCTTAATTATCGAAGAGACCCAGTACTTC

clone_size: .
d_call: .
j_call: TRBJ1-3
v_call: TRBV2
cdr3_aa: CASSVRPGTGNTIYF
cdr3_nt: TGTGCCAGCAGTGTCCGTCCAGGGACTGGAAACACCATATATTTT

clone_size: .
d_call: .
j_call: TRBJ1-2
v_call: TRBV2
cdr3_aa: CASSSVGLNYGYTF
cdr3_nt: TGTGCCAGCAGTAGTGTAGGGCTCAACTATGGCTACACCTTC

clone_size: few
d_call: TRBD2
j_call: TRBJ2-2
v_call: TRBV5-1
cdr3_aa: CASSPSGREELFF
cdr3_nt: TGCGCCAGCAGCCCTAGCGGACGGGAGGAGCTGTTTTTT

clone_size: few
d_call: .
j_call: TRBJ1-2
v_call: TRBV28
cdr3_aa: CASSPVVRWFTF
cdr3_nt: TGTGCCAGCAGTCCCGTGGTGAGGTGGTTCACCTTC

clone_size: .
d_call: .
j_call: TRBJ2-5
v_call: TRBV6-5
cdr3_aa: CASSYGPRETQYF
cdr3_nt: TGTGCCAGCAGTTACGGACCTAGGGAGACCCAGTACTTC

clone_size: .
d_call: .
j_call: TRBJ2-7
v_call: TRBV4-2
cdr3_aa: CASSQARGPYEQYF
cdr3_nt: TGTGCCAGCAGCCAAGCCAGGGGTCCCTACGAGCAGTACTTC